The clone carrying this TCR beta chain was found once. Its specificity is unknown. TCRdb fed the RT-PCR reads into MiXCR, producing one record per CDR3 protein. The sample has under 950,000 distinct CDR3 sequences; around 20% are singletons. The data derive from a study of response to subunit inactivated influenza vaccine. CDR1 is DFQATT, CDR2 SNEGSKA, per germline (reference sequence). The CDR3 length is 15 residues. V dropped 0 bases and J dropped 4 bases, with 13 bases sitting between them. Study-wide results and caveats: Each seasonal influenza vaccination recruits few new T cells, the authors suggested.

The source was PBMCs from blood, collected 5 days after vaccination. The V gene is TRBV20-1, the J gene TRBJ2-1; D may be TRBD1 (5 bases). The TCR originated in a man over 45 who received an inactivated influenza vaccine. This CDR3 is CSARDRPREYNEQFF. In DNA form, the CDR3 reads TGCAGTGCTAGAGATAGGCCCAGGGAATACAATGAGCAGTTCTTC.